This is a list of T cell receptor beta chains from one sample in a study of response to subunit inactivated influenza vaccine. TCRdb processed the RT-PCR reads anew with MiXCR; each CDR3 protein has one entry. The sample has more than 700,000 distinct CDR3 sequences; around 20% are singletons. Specimen: PBMCs from blood, collected around 5 days after vaccination. All receptors derive from a man over 45 who received an inactivated influenza vaccine. Each CDR3 is given with its conserved first and last residue. D genes are given only for firm matches. Some rows mark clone size as missing; the rest say once, few, many or name a class of expanded clone.

v_gene,j_gene,abundance,len,d_gene,CDR3nt,CDR3aa
TRBV29-1,TRBJ1-2,few,14,TRBD1,TGCAGCGCAGATGACAGGGCGGGAATTGGGGGCTACACCTTC,CSADDRAGIGGYTF
TRBV7-2,TRBJ1-4,-,15,-,TGTGCCAGCAGCCGTACAGGGACCCCCTATGAAAAACTGTTTTTT,CASSRTGTPYEKLFF
TRBV7-6,TRBJ2-6,-,17,TRBD1,TGTGCCAGCAGCATGGGACAGGGAGTTTCTGGGGCCAACGTCCTGACTTTC,CASSMGQGVSGANVLTF
TRBV12-3/TRBV12-4,TRBJ2-7,many,13,-,TGTGCCAGCAGGGCAGGAGGATCCTACGAGCAGTACTTC,CASRAGGSYEQYF
TRBV9,TRBJ2-1,few,15,-,TGTGCCAGCAGCCCCGCTGTGTTAAAATACAATGAGCAGTTCTTC,CASSPAVLKYNEQFF
TRBV19,TRBJ2-1,-,12,-,TGTGCCAGTCAATCCTATCCCAATGAGCAGTTCTTC,CASQSYPNEQFF
TRBV15,TRBJ2-1,-,15,TRBD2,TGTGCCACCAGCAGGACTAGCGGGAGAATCAATGAGCAGTTCTTC,CATSRTSGRINEQFF
TRBV24-1,TRBJ2-5,-,17,-,TGTGCCACCAGTGATTTGGTTCTCCCAGGCCTCCAAGAGACCCAGTACTTC,CATSDLVLPGLQETQYF
TRBV7-2,TRBJ1-4,few,15,TRBD1,TGTGCCAGCAGCATCTCCGGGACAGGGAATGAAAAACTGTTTTTT,CASSISGTGNEKLFF
TRBV20-1,TRBJ2-1,few,15,-,TGCAGTGCCAACAAGGGGGGGGACTCCTACAATGAGCAGTTCTTC,CSANKGGDSYNEQFF
TRBV4-3,TRBJ2-7,-,14,-,TGCGCCAGCAGCCAAGATGGGGTTTCGGGGGAGCAGTACTTC,CASSQDGVSGEQYF
TRBV18,TRBJ2-1,-,16,-,TGTGCCAGCTCACCACCGTCTAGCGAGCCATACAATGAGCAGTTCTTC,CASSPPSSEPYNEQFF
TRBV7-9,TRBJ1-4,many,15,TRBD1,TGTGCCAGCAGCTCCCCGACAGGGTCGGAGGAAAAACTGTTTTTT,CASSSPTGSEEKLFF
TRBV29-1,TRBJ1-2,-,15,TRBD1,TGCAGCGTTGACTTTTTGACAGGGGACCCCTGGGGCTACACCTTC,CSVDFLTGDPWGYTF
TRBV11-3,TRBJ2-1,many,14,-,TGTGCCAGCAGCTCGACAGTGGCCGCTAATGAGCAGTTCTTC,CASSSTVAANEQFF
TRBV13,TRBJ2-2,-,12,-,TGTGCCAGCAGCTTATTACCCGGGGAGCTGTTTTTT,CASSLLPGELFF
TRBV20-1,TRBJ2-1,-,16,TRBD1,TGCAGTGCTAGTAGGACAGGGAGTATGAAATACAATGAGCAGTTCTTC,CSASRTGSMKYNEQFF
TRBV15,TRBJ2-3,few,17,-,TGTGCCACCAGCAGAGACCACCTAGTGCCTAGCACAGATACGCAGTATTTT,CATSRDHLVPSTDTQYF
TRBV4-2,TRBJ2-3,-,14,-,TGTGCCAGCAGCCACAGTGGTGGCACAGATACGCAGTATTTT,CASSHSGGTDTQYF
TRBV11-2,TRBJ2-2,few,16,-,TGTGCCAGCAGCTTACAGGGGACGATTAGGACCGGGGAGCTGTTTTTT,CASSLQGTIRTGELFF
TRBV7-9,TRBJ2-1,-,16,TRBD1,TGTGCCAGCAGCCACAGGGGGCGAAGTACCTACAATGAGCAGTTCTTC,CASSHRGRSTYNEQFF
TRBV27,TRBJ1-6,many,15,TRBD1,TGTGCCAGCAGCCGTTGGGACAGGGGAAATTCACCCCTCCACTTT,CASSRWDRGNSPLHF
TRBV27,TRBJ2-7,-,13,-,TGTGCCAGCAGTAGAACAGGGTCCAACGAGCAGTACTTC,CASSRTGSNEQYF
TRBV6-5,TRBJ2-1,-,14,-,TGTGCCAGCAGTTACGGGGGAGGCCAAAATGAGCAGTTCTTC,CASSYGGGQNEQFF
TRBV15,TRBJ2-3,few,17,-,TGTGCCACCAGCAGCGGTAGGGCTGGCCGCAGCACAGATACGCAGTATTTT,CATSSGRAGRSTDTQYF
TRBV9,TRBJ2-1,-,18,TRBD2,TGTGCCAGCAGCACCCGGACTAGCGGGGGGACAGACTACAATGAGCAGTTCTTC,CASSTRTSGGTDYNEQFF
TRBV6-5,TRBJ1-1,few,15,-,TGTGCCAGCAGTTACTCGGGGGCGTCGAACACTGAAGCTTTCTTT,CASSYSGASNTEAFF
TRBV5-6,TRBJ2-1,-,16,-,TGTGCCAGCAGCCAGCCCTTACTTCGCTCCTACAATGAGCAGTTCTTC,CASSQPLLRSYNEQFF
TRBV28,TRBJ2-7,-,18,TRBD2,TGTGCCAGCAGTGAGAGCCCGGGACTAGGCGCAATCTCCTACGAGCAGTACTTC,CASSESPGLGAISYEQYF
TRBV20-1,TRBJ1-5,many,13,-,TGCAGTGCTAGAGTCCCCGGGATTCAGCCCCAGCATTTT,CSARVPGIQPQHF
TRBV6-5,TRBJ1-1,many,14,-,TGTGCCAGCAGTTACGGAGCAGGGAACACTGAAGCTTTCTTT,CASSYGAGNTEAFF
TRBV4-1,TRBJ1-5,few,17,TRBD1,TGCGCCAGCAGCCATGCCCGAGGACAGGTTTTAGATCAGCCCCAGCATTTT,CASSHARGQVLDQPQHF
TRBV6-1,TRBJ1-6,-,14,-,TGTGCCAGCAGGGGGCAGGGCCATAATTCACCCCTCCACTTT,CASRGQGHNSPLHF
TRBV7-9,TRBJ2-5,-,16,-,TGTGCCAGCAGCCTCGTCGACATCCGTGGACAAGAGACCCAGTACTTC,CASSLVDIRGQETQYF
TRBV20-1,TRBJ2-3,few,13,-,TGCAGTGCCCCCGCGCTAACCACAGATACGCAGTATTTT,CSAPALTTDTQYF
TRBV4-2,TRBJ2-1,-,19,-,TGTGCCAGCAGCCAAGATATGGGGAGCCGCGGAGGTACCTACAATGAGCAGTTCTTC,CASSQDMGSRGGTYNEQFF
TRBV29-1,TRBJ2-7,-,12,TRBD2,TGCAGCGTGACTAGCGGGACCCACGAGCAGTACTTC,CSVTSGTHEQYF
TRBV27,TRBJ2-2,few,13,TRBD2,TGTGCCAGCAGTTTGGGAGGGTTCGGGGAGCTGTTTTTT,CASSLGGFGELFF
TRBV2,TRBJ2-7,many,12,-,TGTGCCAGCAGTGAAGGAGGCTACGAGCAGTACTTC,CASSEGGYEQYF
TRBV29-1,TRBJ1-1,-,13,-,TGCAGCGCCGTTAAAGGGAGGAACACTGAAGCTTTCTTT,CSAVKGRNTEAFF
TRBV4-3,TRBJ1-2,-,16,-,TGCGCCAGCAGCCAAGAGACCGCCTGGGCTAACTATGGCTACACCTTC,CASSQETAWANYGYTF
TRBV30,TRBJ1-2,many,12,-,TGTGCCAGTTCGGCGGGGGATTATGGCTACACCTTC,CASSAGDYGYTF
TRBV15,TRBJ2-7,few,16,-,TGTGCCACCAGCAGAGTCGGCTCAGGGCCAACCTACGAGCAGTACTTC,CATSRVGSGPTYEQYF
TRBV25-1,TRBJ2-6,-,16,-,TGTGCCAGCAGTGATTTCAGGGGTGCTGGGGCCAACGTCCTGACTTTC,CASSDFRGAGANVLTF
TRBV7-2,TRBJ2-7,-,15,TRBD1,TGTGCCAGCAGCTTAGCGAATAACAGGGGCTACGAGCAGTACTTC,CASSLANNRGYEQYF
TRBV7-2,TRBJ1-1,few,15,-,TGTGCCAGCAGCTCGCGACAGTTTAAACAAAGTGAAGCTTTCTTT,CASSSRQFKQSEAFF
TRBV7-9,TRBJ2-1,few,12,-,TGTGCCAGCAGCCCTCACCGCAATGAGCAGTTCTTC,CASSPHRNEQFF
TRBV7-6,TRBJ2-7,-,13,TRBD2,TGTGCCAGCAGCTCCCGGACTAGCGGGGAGCAGTACTTC,CASSSRTSGEQYF
TRBV30,TRBJ2-1,few,15,TRBD1,TGTGCCTGGAGTGTTATTGGGACAGGGATCAATGAGCAGTTCTTC,CAWSVIGTGINEQFF
TRBV4-3,TRBJ2-1,many,15,-,TGCGCCAGCAGCCAAGCATCCGGGTTTAACAATGAGCAGTTCTTC,CASSQASGFNNEQFF
TRBV5-1,TRBJ2-2,-,15,-,TGCGCCAGCAGCCCTTGGGGGAGCGGAACCGGGGAGCTGTTTTTT,CASSPWGSGTGELFF
TRBV28,TRBJ2-7,few,15,-,TGTGCCAGCAGTTTATTGTACGGGGATTCCGGCGAGCAGTACTTC,CASSLLYGDSGEQYF
TRBV9,TRBJ2-4,few,16,TRBD1,TGTGCCAGCAGCCCGAGGGACAGGGGAGCCAAAAACATTCAGTACTTC,CASSPRDRGAKNIQYF